This entry describes one TCR beta chain. Participants came from about two dozen US areas, aged roughly 18 to 89 years. Two negative PCRs, clearance, or symptom resolution had been documented for recovered Cohort 3 donors. The authors' processing: It was from reference gene primer amplification that nucleated cell counts were estimated. Assay: immunoSEQ multiplex PCR; the TCRdb copy retains only in-frame clones and omits some. For V, J and clone size, that table is used; D and trimming come from the DNA. This table has more than 250,000 clones, approximately 85% appearing once. The record originates from a study of blood T cell repertoires in COVID-19. The specimen sequenced was PBMCs or T cells enriched from blood (not recorded which). The clonotype comes from a man aged 30 to 45 who had recovered from COVID-19.

CDR3 bases: TGTGCCAGCAGTCCCTCCCCGAATGAGCAGTTCTTC. This gives the protein CASSPSPNEQFF. This chain connects TRBV12-3 or TRBV12-4 to TRBJ2-1; D unresolved. The ends were cut back, 5 bases at V and 7 bases at J, with 9 bases in the middle. This CDR3 has 12 residues.